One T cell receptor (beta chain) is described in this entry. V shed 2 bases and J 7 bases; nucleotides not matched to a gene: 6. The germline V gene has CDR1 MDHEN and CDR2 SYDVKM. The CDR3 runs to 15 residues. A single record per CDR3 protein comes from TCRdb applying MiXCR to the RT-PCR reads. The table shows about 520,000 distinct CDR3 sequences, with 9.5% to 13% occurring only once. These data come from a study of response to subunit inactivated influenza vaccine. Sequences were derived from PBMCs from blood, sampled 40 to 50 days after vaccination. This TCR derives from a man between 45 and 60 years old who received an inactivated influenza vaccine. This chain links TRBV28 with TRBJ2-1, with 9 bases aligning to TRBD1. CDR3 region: CASSLGTGSGNEQFF. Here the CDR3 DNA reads TGTGCCAGCAGTTTAGGGACAGGGTCAGGGAATGAGCAGTTCTTC.